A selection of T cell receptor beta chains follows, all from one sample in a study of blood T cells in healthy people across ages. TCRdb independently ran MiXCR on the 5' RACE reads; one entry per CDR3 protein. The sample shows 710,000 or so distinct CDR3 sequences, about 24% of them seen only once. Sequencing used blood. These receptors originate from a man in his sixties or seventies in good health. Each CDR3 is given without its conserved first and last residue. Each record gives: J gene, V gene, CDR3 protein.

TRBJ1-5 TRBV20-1 SAPGGFGQPQH
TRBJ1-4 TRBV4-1 ASSQGDRVGKLF
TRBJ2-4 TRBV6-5 ASSRQDENKNIQY
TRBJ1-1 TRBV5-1 ASSLSQGGGNTEAF
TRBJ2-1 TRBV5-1 ASSFTSGGAGNEQF
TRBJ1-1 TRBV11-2 ASSLGGGGITEAF
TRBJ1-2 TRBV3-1 ASSQSFNGYT
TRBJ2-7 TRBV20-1 SARDPWGTSYKQY
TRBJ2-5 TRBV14 ASSQSRTLQETQY
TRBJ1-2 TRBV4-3 ASSHRGTGAYGYT
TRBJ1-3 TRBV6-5 ASSYSRGSGNTIY
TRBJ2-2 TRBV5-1 ASTDRLARTTGELF
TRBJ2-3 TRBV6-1 ASSRLAGDRLDTQY
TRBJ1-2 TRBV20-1 SARAEGYPGTGGGYGYT
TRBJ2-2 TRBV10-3 ATKGWGTGDTGELF
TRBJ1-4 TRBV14 ASSQATGNNEKLF
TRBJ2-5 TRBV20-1 SARDATRGETQY
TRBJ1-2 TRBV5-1 ASSLAQGVYGYT
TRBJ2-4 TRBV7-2 ASSFTGVGNIQY
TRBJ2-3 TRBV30 AWTGGPNTQY
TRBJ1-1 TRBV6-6 ASRPPGQGDTEAF
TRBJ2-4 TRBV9 ASSPQGDRVAKNIQY
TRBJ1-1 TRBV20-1 IALPEGTEAF
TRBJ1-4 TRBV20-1 SARDLSGGGNEKLF
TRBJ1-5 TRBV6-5 ASSSGYQPQH
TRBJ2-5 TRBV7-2 ASSMGQAYQETQY
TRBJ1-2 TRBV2 ASMPQIVHYGYT
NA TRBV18 ASSPQGNSYEQY
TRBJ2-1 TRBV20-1 SAASAGDYNEQF
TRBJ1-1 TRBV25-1 ASSAYAISGAF
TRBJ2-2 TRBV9 ASSPTGGSTGELF
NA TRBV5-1 ASSLRQGVSEQF
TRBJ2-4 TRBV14 ASSPAGVNIQY
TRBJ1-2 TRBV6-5 ASSYSGGRGQYGYT
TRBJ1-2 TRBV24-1 ATSEPTDNYGYT
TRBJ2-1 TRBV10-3 AIRDQYNEQF
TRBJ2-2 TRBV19 ASSIGDRNTGELF
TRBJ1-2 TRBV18 ASSDINYGYT
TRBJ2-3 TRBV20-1 SATAPGGGHADTQY
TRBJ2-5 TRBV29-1 SVEPSDRVRETQY
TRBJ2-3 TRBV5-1 ASSPVLAGETDTQY
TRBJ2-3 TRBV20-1 SASARQTSGTDTQY
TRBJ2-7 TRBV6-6 ASSYSGTVGHEQY
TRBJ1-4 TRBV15 ATSRGTGMKEKLF
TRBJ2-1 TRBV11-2 ASSLVQRGANEQF
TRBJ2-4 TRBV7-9 ASSTGGIIAKNIRY
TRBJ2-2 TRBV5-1 ASSRTGSFWELF
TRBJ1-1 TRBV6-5 ASSYWGNKGAF
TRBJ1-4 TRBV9 ASSVMSEVEKLF
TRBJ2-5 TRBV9 ASRIGTGGWETQY
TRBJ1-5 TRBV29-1 SVEADGYSNQPQH
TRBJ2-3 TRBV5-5 ASTTGTGSTDTQY
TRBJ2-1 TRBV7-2 ASSLVNPRTSGAA
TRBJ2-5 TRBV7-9 ASSHISVALETQY
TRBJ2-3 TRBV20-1 SAIPGGIRTDTQY
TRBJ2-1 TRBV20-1 SAWTLSGSSYNEQF